This TCR beta chain is from a study of shared clonotypes between healthy human individuals. Whole-study results and caveats: Represented diversity, genetic and exposure-history alike, was limited by few donors.

V gave up 0 bases and J gave up 5 bases; unmatched junction bases: 13. The V gene's germline CDR1 is WNHNN and CDR2 SYGVQD (reference sequence). The CDR3 totals 17 residues. Method: immunoSEQ multiplex PCR; TCRdb's copy keeps in-frame clones and lacks some. The sample includes roughly 530,000 clones, about 95% of them seen just once. As for this clone: Its antigen remains unknown.

The clonotype comes from a woman younger than 45 in good health. The sequenced sample consisted of naive CD4+ T cells sorted from blood. Documented subset: CD45RA+ positively selected. This sequence joins TRBV10-1 and TRBJ2-7; 7 nucleotides agree with TRBD2. The CDR3 DNA sequence: TGCGCCAGCAGTGAGTCTGTCGCGCCTAGCGGACTCAACGAGCAGTACTTC. Amino acid sequence: CASSESVAPSGLNEQYF.